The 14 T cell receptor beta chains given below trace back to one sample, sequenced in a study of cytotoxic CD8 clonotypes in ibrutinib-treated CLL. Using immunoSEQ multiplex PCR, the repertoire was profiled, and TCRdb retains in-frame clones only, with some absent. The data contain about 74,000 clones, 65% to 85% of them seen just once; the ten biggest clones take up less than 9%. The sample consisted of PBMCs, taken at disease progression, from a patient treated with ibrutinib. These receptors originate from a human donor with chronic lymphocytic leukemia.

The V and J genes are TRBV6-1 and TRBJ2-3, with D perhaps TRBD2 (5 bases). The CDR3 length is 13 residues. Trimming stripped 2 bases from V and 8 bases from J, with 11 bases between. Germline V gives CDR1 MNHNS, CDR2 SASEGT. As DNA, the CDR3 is TGTGCCAGCAGTGAAATGGCGGGCTTTACGCAGTATTTT. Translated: CASSEMAGFTQYF.

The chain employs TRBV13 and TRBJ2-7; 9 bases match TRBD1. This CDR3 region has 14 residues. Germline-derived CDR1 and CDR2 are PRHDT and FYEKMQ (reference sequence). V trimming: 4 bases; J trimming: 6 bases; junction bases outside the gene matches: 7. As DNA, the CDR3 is TGTGCCAGCAGCTCGGGACAGGGTGCCTCCGAGCAGTACTTC. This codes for CASSSGQGASEQYF.

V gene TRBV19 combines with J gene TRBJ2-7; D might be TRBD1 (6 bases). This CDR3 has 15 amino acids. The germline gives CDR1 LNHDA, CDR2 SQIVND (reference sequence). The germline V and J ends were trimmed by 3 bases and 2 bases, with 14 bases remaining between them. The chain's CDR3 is CASSMADSLPYEQYF. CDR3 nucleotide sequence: TGTGCCAGTAGTATGGCGGACAGCCTTCCCTACGAGCAGTACTTC.

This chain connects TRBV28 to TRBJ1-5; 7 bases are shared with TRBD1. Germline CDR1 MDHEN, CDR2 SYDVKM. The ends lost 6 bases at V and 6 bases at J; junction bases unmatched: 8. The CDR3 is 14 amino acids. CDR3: CASSPGQGGQPQHF. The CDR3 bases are TGTGCCAGCAGCCCCGGGCAGGGGGGTCAGCCCCAGCATTTT.

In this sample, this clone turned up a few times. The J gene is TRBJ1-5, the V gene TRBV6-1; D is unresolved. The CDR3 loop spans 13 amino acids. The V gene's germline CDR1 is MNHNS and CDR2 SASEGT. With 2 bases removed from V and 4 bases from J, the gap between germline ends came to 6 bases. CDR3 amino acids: CASSERENQPQHF. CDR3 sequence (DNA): TGTGCCAGCAGTGAACGTGAAAATCAGCCCCAGCATTTT.

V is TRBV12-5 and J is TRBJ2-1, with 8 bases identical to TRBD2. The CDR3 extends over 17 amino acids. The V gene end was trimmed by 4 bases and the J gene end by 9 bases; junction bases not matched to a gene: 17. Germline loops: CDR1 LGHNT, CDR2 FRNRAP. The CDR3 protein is CASGSRLGSGSNGEQFF. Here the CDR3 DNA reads TGTGCTAGTGGTTCCCGTCTCGGGAGCGGGAGCAACGGTGAGCAGTTCTTC.

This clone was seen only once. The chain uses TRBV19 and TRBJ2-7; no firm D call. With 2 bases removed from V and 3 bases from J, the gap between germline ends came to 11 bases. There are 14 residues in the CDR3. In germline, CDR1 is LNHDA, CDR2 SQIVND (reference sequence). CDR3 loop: CASSITQNNYEQYF. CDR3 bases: TGTGCCAGTAGTATAACACAGAACAACTACGAGCAGTACTTC.

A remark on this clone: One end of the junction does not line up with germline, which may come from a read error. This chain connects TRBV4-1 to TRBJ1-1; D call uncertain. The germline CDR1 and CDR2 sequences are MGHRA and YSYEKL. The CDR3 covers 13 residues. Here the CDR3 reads CASSQTVKTEAFF. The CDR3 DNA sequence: TGCGCCAGCAGCCAAACGGTGAAAACTGAAGCTTTCTTT.

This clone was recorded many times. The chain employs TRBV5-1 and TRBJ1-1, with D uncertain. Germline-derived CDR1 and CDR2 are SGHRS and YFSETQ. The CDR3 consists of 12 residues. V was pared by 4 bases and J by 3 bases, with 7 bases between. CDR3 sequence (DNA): TGCGCCAGCAGCCTGGGGTACACTGAAGCTTTCTTT. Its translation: CASSLGYTEAFF.

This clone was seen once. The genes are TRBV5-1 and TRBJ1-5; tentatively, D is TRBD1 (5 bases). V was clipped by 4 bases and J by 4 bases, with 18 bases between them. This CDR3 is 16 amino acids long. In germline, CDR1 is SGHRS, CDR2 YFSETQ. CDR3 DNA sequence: TGCGCCAGCAGCCCGGGCGTAGGGTGGGGGAATCAGCCCCAGCATTTT. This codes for CASSPGVGWGNQPQHF.

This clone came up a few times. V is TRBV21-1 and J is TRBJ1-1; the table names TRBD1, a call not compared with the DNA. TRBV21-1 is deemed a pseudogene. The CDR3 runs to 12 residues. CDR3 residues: CASSQGISRGFF. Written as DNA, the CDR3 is TGTGCCAGCAGCCAGGGGATCAGCCGGGGCTTCTTT.

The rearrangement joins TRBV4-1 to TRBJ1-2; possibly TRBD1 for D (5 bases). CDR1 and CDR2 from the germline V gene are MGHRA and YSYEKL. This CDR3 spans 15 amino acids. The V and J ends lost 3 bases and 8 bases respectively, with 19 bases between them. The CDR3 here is CASSHALGRGDGYTF. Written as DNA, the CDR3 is TGCGCCAGCAGCCACGCCCTAGGGAGAGGGGACGGCTACACCTTC.

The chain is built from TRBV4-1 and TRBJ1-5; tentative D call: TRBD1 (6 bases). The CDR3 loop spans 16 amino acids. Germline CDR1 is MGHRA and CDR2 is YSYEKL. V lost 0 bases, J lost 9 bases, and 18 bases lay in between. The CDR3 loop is CASSQEAEGVMWPQHF. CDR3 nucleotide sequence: TGCGCCAGCAGCCAAGAAGCAGAGGGGGTGATGTGGCCCCAGCATTTT.

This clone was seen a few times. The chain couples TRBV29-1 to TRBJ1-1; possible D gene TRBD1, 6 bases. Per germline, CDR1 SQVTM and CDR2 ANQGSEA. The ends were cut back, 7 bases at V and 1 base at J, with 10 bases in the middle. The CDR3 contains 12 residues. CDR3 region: CSGSGQNTEAFF. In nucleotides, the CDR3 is TGCAGCGGCTCGGGACAGAACACTGAAGCTTTCTTT.